The 16 T cell receptor beta chains given below trace back to one sample, sequenced in a study of CD8 T cells in ankylosing spondylitis (dated by TCRdb to about 2017). Library preparation employed 5' RACE. Sequencing took place on an Illumina HiSeq 2500. Clones were called with MiXCR by TCRdb after fastp trimmed the public reads at Q25, and only in-frame beta chains were retained. Rows with one shared CDR3 protein collapse into an entry with the most common genes and DNA. This sample has 35,000 to 50,000 distinct CDR3 sequences in its table, and over 3.5% of those were observed once. The ten largest clones represent around 3.6% of the sample. Input material: blood, either unsorted or a sorted T cell fraction (not recorded which). The receptors derive from a female donor with ankylosing spondylitis or in good health (not recorded which).

The J gene is TRBJ2-3, the V gene TRBV9; D is possibly TRBD2 (6 bases). This CDR3 is 18 amino acids long. Germline lookup yields CDR1 SGDLS and CDR2 YYNGEE. V was trimmed by 4 bases and J by 1 base, leaving 22 bases between them. CDR3 loop: CASSLNRGEWEGTDTQYF. As DNA, the CDR3 is TGTGCCAGCAGCCTAAACCGAGGGGAGTGGGAGGGCACAGATACGCAGTATTTT.

This clonotype appeared many times. The V call is TRBV9, the J call TRBJ1-1; the D gene is possibly TRBD1 (5 bases). From germline, CDR1 is SGDLS and CDR2 YYNGEE. With 4 bases removed from V and 5 bases from J, the gap between germline ends came to 12 bases. This CDR3 spans 13 amino acids. The CDR3 loop reads CASSSGGGTEAFF. DNA of the CDR3: TGTGCCAGCAGCTCGGGGGGAGGAACTGAAGCTTTCTTT. The entire variable domain, with the rest obtained from reference TRBV9 and TRBJ1-1, is as follows: DSGVTQTPKHLITATGQRVTLRCSPRSGDLSVYWYQQSLDQGLQFLIQYYNGEERAKGNILERFSAQQFPDLHSELNLSSLELGDSALYFCASSSGGGTEAFFGQGTRLTVV.

This clonotype was detected ten times or more. The chain links TRBV9 to TRBJ2-1, with TRBD1 matching over 8 bases. Germline assignment: CDR1 SGDLS and CDR2 YYNGEE. The CDR3 runs to 15 residues. V dropped 7 bases and J dropped 5; count of bases not matched to a gene: 11. The CDR3 spells CASSVSGQVHNEQFF. The CDR3 coding sequence is TGTGCCAGCTCCGTTTCGGGACAGGTCCACAATGAGCAGTTCTTC. Variable domain in full (rest from reference TRBV9 and TRBJ2-1): DSGVTQTPKHLITATGQRVTLRCSPRSGDLSVYWYQQSLDQGLQFLIQYYNGEERAKGNILERFSAQQFPDLHSELNLSSLELGDSALYFCASSVSGQVHNEQFFGPGTRLTVL.

This clonotype was seen repeatedly, ten times or more. The rearrangement uses TRBV9 and TRBJ2-1; tentative D call: TRBD2 (5 bases). Germline assignment: CDR1 SGDLS and CDR2 YYNGEE. The CDR3 sequence is 17 residues long. V lost 0 bases and J lost 3, with 16 bases in between. CDR3 bases: TGTGCCAGCAGCGTAGGTTCCCGAGGGAGAGGCTACAATGAGCAGTTCTTC. This translates into CASSVGSRGRGYNEQFF.

This clonotype has a count of ten or more. The V and J genes are TRBV9 and TRBJ2-5, with D possibly matching TRBD1 (6 bases). Germline V lookup: CDR1 SGDLS, CDR2 YYNGEE. Trimming took 1 base from V and 5 from J, leaving 12 bases between them. This CDR3 region has 14 residues. The CDR3: CASSVSGTWETQYF. The CDR3 DNA reads as TGTGCCAGCAGCGTATCCGGGACATGGGAGACCCAGTACTTC.

This clonotype was observed many times. The chain combines TRBV9 with TRBJ2-3; 9 nucleotides match TRBD2. This CDR3 contains 17 residues. V was clipped by 0 bases and J by 5 bases; unmatched bases: 10. Per the germline V gene, CDR1 is SGDLS and CDR2 is YYNGEE. Written as DNA, the CDR3 is TGTGCCAGCAGCGTAGCTAACGCGGGGGGGCCTGGAGATACGCAGTATTTT. This gives the protein CASSVANAGGPGDTQYF.

This clonotype was counted only a few times. This chain joins TRBV9 and TRBJ2-3, with 8 bases that match TRBD2. This CDR3 is built from 17 residues. J gave up 4 bases and V 4 bases, and 14 bases lay outside the gene matches. The germline V gene has CDR1 SGDLS and CDR2 YYNGEE. CDR3 DNA sequence: TGTGCCAGCAGCCCCCGGGGGGCGGGGGGCCTCCCAGATACGCAGTATTTT. It translates to CASSPRGAGGLPDTQYF.

This clonotype was seen ten or more times. The chain uses TRBV9 and TRBJ1-4; the match to TRBD1 covers 8 bases. This CDR3 comprises 16 residues. V lost 4 bases to trimming and J lost 10 bases; unmatched junction nucleotides: 15. Germline CDR1 and CDR2: SGDLS and YYNGEE. CDR3 loop: CASSPHSTGEKGKLFF. The CDR3 DNA follows: TGTGCCAGCAGCCCACACTCGACAGGGGAAAAGGGAAAACTGTTTTTT. The variable domain in full, with the rest retrieved from reference TRBV9 and TRBJ1-4, is DSGVTQTPKHLITATGQRVTLRCSPRSGDLSVYWYQQSLDQGLQFLIQYYNGEERAKGNILERFSAQQFPDLHSELNLSSLELGDSALYFCASSPHSTGEKGKLFFGSGTQLSVL.

This clonotype has a count of ten or more. The rearrangement joins TRBV9 to TRBJ1-2; TRBD1 is a possible D gene (6 bases). CDR3 length equals 13 residues. Trimming stripped 0 bases from V and 8 bases from J, with 11 bases between. Per germline, CDR1 SGDLS and CDR2 YYNGEE. The CDR3 DNA follows: TGTGCCAGCAGCGTAGGGCAGGGGATCGGCTACACCTTC. Its protein product is CASSVGQGIGYTF.

This clonotype counts as medium-sized (0.01 to 0.1%). This chain joins TRBV9 and TRBJ1-2; tentatively, D is TRBD1 (5 bases). Germline values: CDR1 SGDLS, CDR2 YYNGEE. The CDR3 consists of 14 residues. The ends were cut back, 4 bases at V and 8 bases at J, with 18 bases in the middle. CDR3 DNA: TGTGCCAGCAGCTCACCTCCGGGGACGCAAGGCTACACCTTC. Translating gives CASSSPPGTQGYTF.

This clonotype occurred many times. The V gene is TRBV9, the J gene TRBJ1-2, with D hard to call. Germline CDR1 and CDR2: SGDLS and YYNGEE. V was cut by 4 bases and J by 3 bases, with 13 bases left in between. The length of the CDR3 is 14 residues. Here the CDR3 reads CASSTARSDYGYTF. The CDR3 DNA follows: TGTGCCAGCAGCACTGCGAGGTCGGACTATGGCTACACCTTC.

This clonotype appeared many times. The chain has TRBV9 and TRBJ2-7; 9 bases match TRBD1. CDR3 length: 17 amino acids. With V trimmed by 0 bases and J by 2 bases, 9 bases remained unmatched. Germline V gives CDR1 SGDLS, CDR2 YYNGEE. The CDR3 region is CASSVGVGGTGTYEQYF. The CDR3 coding sequence is TGTGCCAGCAGCGTAGGGGTTGGGGGGACAGGGACCTACGAGCAGTACTTC.

This clonotype was seen at least ten times. The V and J genes are TRBV9 and TRBJ1-3; no clear D gene. Germline V gene sequence: CDR1 SGDLS, CDR2 YYNGEE. Trimming pared 3 bases from V and 1 base from J, leaving 14 bases between. There are 16 residues in the CDR3. This CDR3 is CASSGVVGGSGNTIYF. The DNA for the CDR3 is TGTGCCAGCAGCGGAGTCGTGGGAGGATCTGGAAACACCATATATTTT.

This clonotype was detected ten times or more. The chain uses TRBV9 and TRBJ2-3; 7 bases are a match to TRBD1. This CDR3 spans 15 amino acids. Unmatched junction bases numbered 2, after V lost 1 base and J lost 0 bases. Germline CDR1 reads SGDLS; CDR2 reads YYNGEE. The CDR3 nucleotides read TGTGCCAGCAGCGTATGGACAGGAAGCACAGATACGCAGTATTTT. Translating gives CASSVWTGSTDTQYF.

In its sample, this clonotype was seen many times. The chain joins TRBV9 to TRBJ2-1, with D uncertain. The germline CDR1 and CDR2 sequences are SGDLS and YYNGEE. The V gene lost 6 bases and the J gene lost 3 bases, with 4 bases spanning the gap. The length of the CDR3 is 11 residues. The DNA for the CDR3 is TGTGCCAGCAAGGGCTACAATGAGCAGTTCTTC. Its protein product is CASKGYNEQFF.

This clonotype has at least ten counts. The chain couples TRBV9 to TRBJ2-3, with a possible D match to TRBD2 (5 bases). The length of the CDR3 is 12 residues. Per germline, CDR1 SGDLS and CDR2 YYNGEE. Trimming shortened V by 5 bases and J by 3 bases, and 7 bases separated the two germline ends. The CDR3 coding sequence is TGTGCCAGCAGGAGGGTAACAGATACGCAGTATTTT. Protein product: CASRRVTDTQYF.